The present T cell receptor beta chain was sequenced within a study of shared clonotypes between healthy human individuals. CD45RO-negative, CCR7-selected cells formed the naive CD8 fraction, which excluded terminally differentiated effector memory CD45RA+ cells. CDR1 is MNHEY, CDR2 SMNVEV, per germline (reference sequence). After removal of 5 bases from V and 1 base from J, the junction contained 6 bases not matched to a gene. CDR3 length: 15 residues. Original processing notes: As immunoSEQ supplied junction-only sequences (without quality scores), filtering differed. Clones were read by immunoSEQ multiplex PCR, and TCRdb kept only the in-frame ones, dropping some. V and J calls and clone size are as listed in that table; D and trimming were resolved from the DNA. This sample carries approximately 720,000 clones, around 90% of them seen once, and the ten largest clones take 24%.

This rearrangement joins TRBV27 to TRBJ2-5, with TRBD1 matching over 8 bases. This clonotype was obtained from a man younger than 45 in good health. What was sequenced was naive CD8+ T cells sorted from blood. The CDR3 DNA is TGTGCCAGCAGTACTCGGGACAGGAGCCAAGAGACCCAGTACTTC. Its translation is CASSTRDRSQETQYF.